This T cell receptor (beta chain) derives from a study of neurological immune-mediated disorders. Regarding the study as a whole: No expanded-clone CDR3 amino acid sequence recurred across subjects, suggesting private TCR-beta repertoires.

5'RACE generated cDNA with 10-nucleotide random UMIs. TCRdb re-called the 5' RACE reads with MiXCR, one entry per CDR3 protein. The sample gives some 41,000 distinct CDR3 sequences, about 2.3% of which show up once; 12% is in the top ten. J was trimmed by 0 bases and V by 6 bases; bases with no gene match: 2. The CDR3 has 13 residues. The study built unsorted libraries from 2 million PBMCs kept at -80 C. This clonotype was detected ten times or more. Its antigen is not known. The chain uses TRBV12-3 or TRBV12-4 and TRBJ2-7; 7 nucleotides agree with TRBD1. The sequenced sample consisted of PBMCs. The TCR comes from a man in his thirties or forties with multiple sclerosis. CDR3 DNA sequence: TGTGCCAGCAGACGGGACAGCTCCTACGAGCAGTACTTC. It translates to CASRRDSSYEQYF.